This TCR beta chain originates from a study of T cells after posttransplantation cyclophosphamide. Sampled 1 year posttransplant, controls received myeloablative marrow transplants, methotrexate and a calcineurin inhibitor. This clone came up once. This CDR3 is 14 amino acids long. V lost 3 bases to trimming and J lost 3 bases, with 11 bases between them. Per the germline V gene, CDR1 is LNHDA and CDR2 is SQIVND (reference sequence). Method: immunoSEQ multiplex PCR; TCRdb's copy keeps in-frame clones and lacks some. The sample consists of fewer than 25,000 clones, about 89% of them appearing once. The sequence was collected from a female patient in her 50s who received an allogeneic stem cell transplant from an unrelated donor, was CMV-positive, and had chronic GVHD only. Some T cells could come from the graft donor. The specimen was PBMCs, collected after an allogeneic stem cell transplant with a calcineurin inhibitor and methotrexate. The chain is built from TRBV19 and TRBJ1-2; D gene ambiguous. The CDR3: CASSIRGSDYGYTF. DNA of the CDR3: TGTGCCAGTAGTATTAGAGGGTCGGACTATGGCTACACCTTC.